This T cell receptor beta chain was identified in a study of identical twins. General study findings and limits: Beta out-of-frame sequences showed weaker excess twin sharing. Model-predicted out-of-frame TCR alpha sharing fell below observed values in monozygotic twins. Cord blood beta clonotypes that were abundant carried fewer insertions, and memory repertoires showed no such trend.

TCRdb analysed the 5' RACE reads with MiXCR anew, one entry per CDR3 protein. Of 540,000 or so distinct CDR3 sequences in the sample, around 20% were seen once. Trimming removed 2 bases from V and 4 bases from J; junction bases left unmatched: 5. The CDR3 has 17 residues. Worth noting for this clonotype: Its antigen is currently unknown.

The data were also submitted as part of a second study, on yellow fever vaccine responses in identical twins.

Material: CD4+ T cells sorted from blood. This chain joins TRBV12-3 or TRBV12-4 and TRBJ2-3, with 14 bases identical to TRBD2. The receptor's source is a young woman in good health. The CDR3 protein is CASSLIRLAGGPDTQYF. For the CDR3, the DNA is TGTGCCAGCAGTTTAATTCGACTAGCGGGGGGGCCAGATACGCAGTATTTT.